The rows below give T cell receptor beta chains drawn from one sample of a study of Ad26.COV2.S vaccination and SARS-CoV-2 variants. The repertoire was sequenced with immunoSEQ multiplex PCR; TCRdb's copy has only in-frame clones and lacks some. This repertoire shows hundreds of thousands of clones, roughly nine tenths found once; its top ten account for roughly 1.5%. The source material was peripheral blood, sampled in a trial of Ad26.COV2.S vaccine versus placebo. These receptor sequences come from a person between 18 and 60 years old who received the Ad26.COV2.S COVID-19 vaccine or a placebo. Each CDR3 is given with its conserved first and last residue. The D gene is left open where the match is weak. The size entry is marked missing in some rows and otherwise reads once, few, many or a size class.

>TRBJ2-7|.|TRBD1|TRBV7-2
TGTGCCAGCAGCCCACCGGGACAGCTCTACGAGCAGTACTTC
CASSPPGQLYEQYF
>TRBJ2-4|.|.|TRBV6-2/TRBV6-3
TGTGCCAGCAGTTCCCGGACCCCAGAAGCCAAAAACATTCAGTACTTC
CASSSRTPEAKNIQYF
>TRBJ1-4|.|.|TRBV6-5
TGTGCCAGCAGCGATCAGCCATCGAGGGAAAAACTGTTTTTT
CASSDQPSREKLFF
>TRBJ2-1|.|.|TRBV9
TGTGCCAGCAGCGTAAGTCGGGAGTATGAGCAGTTCTTC
CASSVSREYEQFF
>TRBJ2-2|.|.|TRBV30
TGTGCCTGGAGTCCCGGGACGGTGGGGACCGGGGAGCTGTTTTTT
CAWSPGTVGTGELFF
>TRBJ1-5|.|.|TRBV6-6
TGTGCCAGCAGTTATAGTGTTGGGAGAACTCAGCCCCAGCATTTT
CASSYSVGRTQPQHF
>TRBJ2-1|.|.|TRBV6-2/TRBV6-3
TGTGCCAGCAGTTACTCGCCGGGGGCGAGGTCCTACAATGAGCAGTTCTTC
CASSYSPGARSYNEQFF
>TRBJ1-2|.|.|TRBV5-4
TGTGCCAGCAGCTTGGTTGTGGGGTGGGGAGCGGATGGCTACACCTTC
CASSLVVGWGADGYTF
>TRBJ2-5|once|.|TRBV18
TGTGCCAGCTCACCAGTGACTGCGCAAGAGACCCAGTACTTC
CASSPVTAQETQYF
>TRBJ1-4|.|.|TRBV2
TGTGCCAGCAGATCAGGGGATGCAACTAATGAAAAACTGTTTTTT
CASRSGDATNEKLFF
>TRBJ1-2|.|.|TRBV9
TGTGCCAGCACCAATGGGCAGGGGATTTTCTATGGCTACACCTTC
CASTNGQGIFYGYTF
>TRBJ2-4|.|.|TRBV10-3
TGTGCCATCAGCGCAGGTGGAATAGCCAAAAACATTCAGTACTTC
CAISAGGIAKNIQYF
>TRBJ2-5|.|.|TRBV19
TGTGCCAGTAGTATGGACAGTTCGCTTGGGACCCAGTACTTC
CASSMDSSLGTQYF
>TRBJ1-5|.|.|TRBV30
TGTGCCTGGAGGAACAGGGACAATCAGCCCCAGCATTTT
CAWRNRDNQPQHF
>TRBJ2-5|once|TRBD1|TRBV6-5
TGTGCCAGCAGTACGGGACAGGGAAAGACCCAGTACTTC
CASSTGQGKTQYF
>TRBJ1-4|.|.|TRBV2
TGTGCCAGCAGTGTACAAGAGGGTAGTGGAAAACTGTTTTTT
CASSVQEGSGKLFF
>TRBJ2-3|.|TRBD1|TRBV7-9
TGTGCCAGCAGCCCCTCCGCGTGGGACAGGGGCCGACCGTTGGGAACGCAGTATTTT
CASSPSAWDRGRPLGTQYF
>TRBJ2-1|.|.|TRBV7-9
TGTGCCAGCCCACAGCAGTTCTTC
CASPQQFF